Included here is one T cell receptor beta chain sequence, with context. Its antigen is not identified. This CDR3 contains 19 residues. Trimming took off 1 base at V and 0 bases at J, with 21 bases between the two ends. The V gene's germline CDR1 is SGDLS and CDR2 YYNGEE. This sample was included in a study of T cells in narcolepsy. Study in general: Healthy controls were enrolled alongside patients with narcolepsy type 1 or type 2.

Study-wide points: Some memory CD4+ repertoires had no autoreactive clone sequences. HCRT-specific and TRIB2-specific autoreactive clonotypes appeared among same-patient CSF and blood CD4+ clonotypes. Reportedly, autoreactive clonotypes were serially detected in patients' blood but not controls'.

Sequencing was performed with immunoSEQ multiplex PCR; in TCRdb, only in-frame clones are kept and a portion is missing. The table has approximately 30,000 clones, more than 80% seen once. The rearrangement links TRBV9 to TRBJ2-3; tentatively, D is TRBD2 (5 bases). Material: CD45RA- memory CD4+ T cells from PBMCs. The source is a human donor with narcolepsy. CDR3 region: CASSVSARLGLSSTDTQYF. In DNA, the CDR3 is TGTGCCAGCAGCGTAAGCGCCAGGCTTGGACTCTCTAGCACAGATACGCAGTATTTT. Variable domain in full (rest from reference TRBV9 and TRBJ2-3): DSGVTQTPKHLITATGQRVTLRCSPRSGDLSVYWYQQSLDQGLQFLIQYYNGEERAKGNILERFSAQQFPDLHSELNLSSLELGDSALYFCASSVSARLGLSSTDTQYFGPGTRLTVL.